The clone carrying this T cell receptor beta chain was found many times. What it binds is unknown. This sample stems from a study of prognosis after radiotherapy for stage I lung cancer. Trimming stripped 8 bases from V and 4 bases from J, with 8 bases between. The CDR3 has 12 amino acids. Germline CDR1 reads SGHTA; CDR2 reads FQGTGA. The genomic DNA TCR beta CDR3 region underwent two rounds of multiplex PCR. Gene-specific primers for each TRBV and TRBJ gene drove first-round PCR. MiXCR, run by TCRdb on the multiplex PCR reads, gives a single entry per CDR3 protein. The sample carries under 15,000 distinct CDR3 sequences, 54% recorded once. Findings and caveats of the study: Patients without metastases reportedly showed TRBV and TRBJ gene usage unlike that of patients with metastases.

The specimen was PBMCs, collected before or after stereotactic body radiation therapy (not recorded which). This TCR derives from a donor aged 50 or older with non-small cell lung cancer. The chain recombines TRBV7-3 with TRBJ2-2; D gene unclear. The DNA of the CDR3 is TGTGCCAGCCAAGACACCACCGGGGAGCTGTTTTTT. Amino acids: CASQDTTGELFF.